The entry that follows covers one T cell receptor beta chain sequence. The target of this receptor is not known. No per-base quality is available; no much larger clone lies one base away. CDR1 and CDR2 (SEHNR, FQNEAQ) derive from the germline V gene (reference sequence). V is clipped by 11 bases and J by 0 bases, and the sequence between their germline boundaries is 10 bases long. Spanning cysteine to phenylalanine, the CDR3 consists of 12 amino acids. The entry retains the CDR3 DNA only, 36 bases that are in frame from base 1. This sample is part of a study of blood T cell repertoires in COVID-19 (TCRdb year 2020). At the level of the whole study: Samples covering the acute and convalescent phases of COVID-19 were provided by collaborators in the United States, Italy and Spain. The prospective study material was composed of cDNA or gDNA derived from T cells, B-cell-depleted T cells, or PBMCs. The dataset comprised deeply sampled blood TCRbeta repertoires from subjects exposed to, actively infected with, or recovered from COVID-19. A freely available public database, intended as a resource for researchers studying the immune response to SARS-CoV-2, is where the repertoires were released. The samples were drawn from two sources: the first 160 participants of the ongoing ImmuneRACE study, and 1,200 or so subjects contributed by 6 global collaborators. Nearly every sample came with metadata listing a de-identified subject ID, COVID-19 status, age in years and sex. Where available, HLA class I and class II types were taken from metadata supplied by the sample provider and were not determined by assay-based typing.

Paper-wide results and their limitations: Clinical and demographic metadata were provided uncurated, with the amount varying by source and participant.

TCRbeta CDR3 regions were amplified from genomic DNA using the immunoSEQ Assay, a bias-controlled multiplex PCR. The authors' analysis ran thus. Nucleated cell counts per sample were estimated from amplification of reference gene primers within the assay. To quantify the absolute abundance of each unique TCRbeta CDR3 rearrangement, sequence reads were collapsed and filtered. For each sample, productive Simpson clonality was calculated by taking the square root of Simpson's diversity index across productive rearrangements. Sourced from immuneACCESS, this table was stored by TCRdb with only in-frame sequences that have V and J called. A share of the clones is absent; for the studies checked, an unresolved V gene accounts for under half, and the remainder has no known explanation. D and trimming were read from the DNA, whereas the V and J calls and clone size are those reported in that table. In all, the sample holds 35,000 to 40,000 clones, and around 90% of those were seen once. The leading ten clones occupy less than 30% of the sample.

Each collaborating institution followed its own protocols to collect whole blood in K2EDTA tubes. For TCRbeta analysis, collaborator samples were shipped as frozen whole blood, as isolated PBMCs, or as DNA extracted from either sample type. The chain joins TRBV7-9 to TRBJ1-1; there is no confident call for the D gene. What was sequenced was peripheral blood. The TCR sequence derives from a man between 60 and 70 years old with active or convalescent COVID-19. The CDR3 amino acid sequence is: CAQQRVNTEAFF. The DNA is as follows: TGTGCCCAGCAACGGGTGAACACTGAAGCTTTCTTT.